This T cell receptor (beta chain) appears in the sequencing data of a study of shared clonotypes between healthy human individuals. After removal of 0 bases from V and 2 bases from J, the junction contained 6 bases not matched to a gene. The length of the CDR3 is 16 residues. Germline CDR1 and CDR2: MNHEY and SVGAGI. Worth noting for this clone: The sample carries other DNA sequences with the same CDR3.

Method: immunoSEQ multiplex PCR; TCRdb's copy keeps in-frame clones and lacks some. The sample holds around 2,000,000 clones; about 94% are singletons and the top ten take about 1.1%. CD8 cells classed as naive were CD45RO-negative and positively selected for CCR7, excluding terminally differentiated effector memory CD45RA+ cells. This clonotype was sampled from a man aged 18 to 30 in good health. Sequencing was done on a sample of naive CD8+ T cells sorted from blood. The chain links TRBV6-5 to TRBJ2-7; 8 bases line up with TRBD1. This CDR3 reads CASSYSTGEATYEQYF. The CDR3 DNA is TGTGCCAGCAGTTACTCGACAGGGGAGGCGACCTACGAGCAGTACTTC.